This passage covers 28 T cell receptor beta chains from one sample sequenced in a study of cytomegalovirus exposure and HLA in healthy donors. Primers included in the PCR were 60 Vbeta and 13 Jbeta primers. Repertoires were generated with immunoSEQ multiplex PCR, while TCRdb's copy carries only in-frame clones and drops some. Found here are fewer than 100,000 clones, roughly 75% of them singletons; the top ten hold less than 0.95%. The sequenced sample was PBMCs. The receptors were gathered from a woman in her sixties or seventies in good health and CMV-seronegative.

The chain has TRBV19 and TRBJ1-6; D is ambiguous. This CDR3 is 14 amino acids long. V lost 5 bases to trimming and J lost 5 bases, with 10 bases between them. Germline lookup yields CDR1 LNHDA and CDR2 SQIVND (reference sequence). CDR3 region: CASSQILDNSPLHF. The CDR3 DNA reads TGTGCCAGTAGTCAAATATTAGATAATTCACCCCTCCACTTT.

The CDR3 protein is CASSDGQGGTYEQYF. The CDR3 region has the DNA TGTGCCAGCAGCGACGGACAGGGGGGGACCTACGAGCAGTACTTC. The chain employs TRBV14 and TRBJ2-7; the match to TRBD1 covers 10 bases. With 5 bases clipped from V and 2 bases from J, the junction kept 6 bases outside the gene matches. CDR1 is SGHDN, CDR2 FVKESK, per germline. The CDR3 runs to 15 residues.

V usage is TRBV30 and J usage is TRBJ2-7; 11 bases map to TRBD1. V lost 5 bases and J lost 6; bases outside the gene matches: 3. This CDR3 comprises 12 residues. In germline, CDR1 is GTSNPN, CDR2 SVGIG (reference sequence). The DNA for the CDR3 is TGTGCCTGGCAGGGACAGGGGGGCGAGCAGTACTTC. The encoded protein is CAWQGQGGEQYF. Full variable domain (rest looked up from reference TRBV30 and TRBJ2-7): SQTIHQWPATLVQPVGSPLSLECTVEGTSNPNLYWYRQAAGRGLQLLFYSVGIGQISSEVPQNLSASRPQDRQFILSSKKLLLSDSGFYLCAWQGQGGEQYFGPGTRLTVT.

The rearrangement links TRBV28 to TRBJ2-7, with 10 positions matching TRBD1. Trimming took 4 bases from V and 5 from J; bases not matched to a gene: 8. The CDR3 extends over 15 amino acids. Germline loops: CDR1 MDHEN, CDR2 SYDVKM. The CDR3 sequence is CASSSAGTGDHEQYF. The CDR3 bases are TGTGCCAGCAGTTCTGCCGGGACAGGGGACCACGAGCAGTACTTC.

The chain's CDR3 is CAISESRVGRGNTEAFF. CDR3 bases: TGTGCCATCAGTGAGTCTAGAGTGGGGCGGGGGAACACTGAAGCTTTCTTT. V is TRBV10-3 and J is TRBJ1-1; D perhaps matches TRBD1 (5 bases). The V gene lost 0 bases and the J gene lost 1 base, with 15 bases spanning the gap. The CDR3 totals 17 residues. Germline CDR1 and CDR2: ENHRY and SYGVKD.

This clone was observed a handful of times. The rearrangement uses TRBV5-1 and TRBJ2-5, with D possibly matching TRBD2 (6 bases). Deletions cut 4 bases from V and 4 bases from J, with 17 bases between. The CDR3 totals 15 residues. Germline V gene data show CDR1 as SGHRS and CDR2 as YFSETQ. The CDR3 sequence is CASSHPDKEGETQYF. Here the CDR3 DNA reads TGCGCCAGCAGCCACCCGGACAAGGAGGGAGAGACCCAGTACTTC.

The genes are TRBV4-3 and TRBJ1-3, with TRBD1 as a possible D gene (6 bases). The V end lost 0 bases, the J end lost 0 bases, and 9 bases lay between the germline ends. The CDR3 runs 16 residues. Germline values: CDR1 LGHNA, CDR2 YSLEER. The CDR3 protein is CASSQEQGSSGNTIYF. CDR3 coding DNA: TGCGCCAGCAGCCAAGAACAGGGAAGCTCTGGAAACACCATATATTTT.

This clone has a handful of counts. The chain recombines TRBV19 with TRBJ1-6; TRBD1 matches at 7 bases. CDR3 size: 13 residues. The J segment lost 5 bases and the V segment lost 6 bases, leaving 1 base of the junction unmatched. Germline CDR1 and CDR2: LNHDA and SQIVND (reference sequence). CDR3 sequence reads: CASRDRNNSPLHF. CDR3 coding DNA: TGTGCCAGTAGGGACAGGAATAATTCACCCCTCCACTTT.

V and J are TRBV5-6 and TRBJ1-6; tentative D call: TRBD1 (5 bases). The germline V gene encodes CDR1 SGHDT and CDR2 YYEEEE. V lost 0 bases and J lost 4, with 5 bases in between. The CDR3 runs 14 residues. CDR3 bases: TGTGCCAGCAGCTTGGACAGGTATAATTCACCCCTCCACTTT. Translation: CASSLDRYNSPLHF.

This sequence joins TRBV6-6 and TRBJ1-1, with TRBD1 matching over 7 bases. V lost 6 bases to trimming and J lost 7 bases; unmatched junction nucleotides: 11. This CDR3 has 14 amino acids. Germline V gives CDR1 MNHNY, CDR2 SVGAGI (reference sequence). The CDR3 loop reads CASRPRQGAHEAFF. CDR3 DNA sequence: TGTGCCAGCAGACCTAGACAGGGCGCCCATGAAGCTTTCTTT.

The chain is built from TRBV6-5 and TRBJ1-1, with 9 bases lining up with TRBD1. CDR1 MNHEY and CDR2 SVGAGI come from the germline V gene. The CDR3 covers 12 residues. After removal of 5 bases from V and 10 bases from J, the junction contained 5 bases not matched to a gene. The CDR3 DNA reads as TGTGCCAGCAGTCGTGGGACAGGGTTAGCTTTCTTT. Residues: CASSRGTGLAFF.

The rearrangement links TRBV9 to TRBJ2-7, with 9 bases that match TRBD2. This CDR3 has 16 amino acids. The V and J ends lost 0 bases and 6 bases, in that order; junction bases with no gene match: 10. Per germline, CDR1 SGDLS and CDR2 YYNGEE. The CDR3 region has the DNA TGTGCCAGCAGCGTAGAGGATGGGGCGGGGGGGCCCGAGCAGTACTTC. Protein product: CASSVEDGAGGPEQYF.

V usage is TRBV27 and J usage is TRBJ1-5; D perhaps matches TRBD1 (6 bases). CDR1 is MNHEY, CDR2 SMNVEV, per germline (reference sequence). The CDR3 contains 16 residues. V lost 5 bases, J lost 2 bases, and 16 bases lay in between. The CDR3 sequence: CASSSGTPSGNQPQHF. The CDR3 region has the DNA TGTGCCAGCAGTAGCGGGACACCATCTGGCAATCAGCCCCAGCATTTT.

The chain links TRBV4-1 to TRBJ2-3; 9 bases map to TRBD2. V shed 1 base, J shed 0 bases, and the junction held 8 bases outside the gene matches. The CDR3 is made up of 18 amino acids. Germline-derived CDR1 and CDR2 are MGHRA and YSYEKL. The CDR3 is CASSQGVAGVLSTDTQYF. DNA for the CDR3: TGCGCCAGCAGCCAAGGCGTAGCGGGAGTATTAAGCACAGATACGCAGTATTTT.

This chain connects TRBV10-2 to TRBJ1-1; D gene uncertain. Germline loops: CDR1 WSHSY, CDR2 SAAADI. The CDR3 runs 18 residues. V dropped 1 base and J dropped 1 base, with 19 bases sitting between them. CDR3 residues: CASSEFPRRQTKNTEAFF. CDR3 nucleotide sequence: TGCGCCAGCAGTGAGTTTCCGAGGAGGCAGACAAAGAACACTGAAGCTTTCTTT.

The CDR3 nucleotides read TGTGCCTGGAGTCGACTCGATAAAGAGACCCAGTACTTC. Protein: CAWSRLDKETQYF. The chain has TRBV30 and TRBJ2-5; D is unresolved. The CDR3 totals 13 residues. V was trimmed by 2 bases and J by 3 bases, leaving 10 bases between them. Germline V gene lookup returns CDR1 GTSNPN and CDR2 SVGIG (reference sequence).

The chain carries TRBV18 and TRBJ1-4; D remains unclear. With 1 base removed from V and 3 bases from J, the gap between germline ends came to 12 bases. This CDR3 is 16 amino acids long. CDR1 and CDR2 (germline): KGHSH, LQKENI. In DNA, the CDR3 is TGTGCCAGCTCACCACTTGGGGAGTCGGCTAATGAAAAACTGTTTTTT. It translates to CASSPLGESANEKLFF. Looking up the rest from reference TRBV18 and TRBJ1-4 gives the full variable domain: NAGVMQNPRHLVRRRGQEARLRCSPMKGHSHVYWYRQLPEEGLKFMVYLQKENIIDESGMPKERFSAEFPKEGPSILRIQQVVRGDSAAYFCASSPLGESANEKLFFGSGTQLSVL.

J is TRBJ1-5 and V is TRBV27; a weak D match, TRBD1 (6 bases). Trimming removed 5 bases at V and 6 bases at J, with 14 bases between. Germline assignment: CDR1 MNHEY and CDR2 SMNVEV (reference sequence). There are 14 residues in the CDR3. CDR3 residues: CASSDRSAGQPQHF. The DNA of the CDR3 is TGTGCCAGCAGTGACAGGAGCGCGGGTCAGCCCCAGCATTTT.

J is TRBJ2-7 and V is TRBV6-5; 10 bases map to TRBD1. The CDR3 totals 15 residues. V lost 0 bases and J lost 4; bases outside the gene matches: 3. Germline CDR1 MNHEY, CDR2 SVGAGI. CDR3 in amino acids: CASSYSGTGEYEQYF. The CDR3 DNA follows: TGTGCCAGCAGTTACTCGGGGACAGGGGAATACGAGCAGTACTTC.

The chain couples TRBV6-5 to TRBJ2-7; 9 nucleotides agree with TRBD1. Per germline, CDR1 MNHEY and CDR2 SVGAGI. The CDR3 covers 15 residues. Losses at the gene ends were 8 bases for V and 2 bases for J; bases not matched to a gene: 10. CDR3 DNA: TGTGCCAGCTATGCACCGGGACAGGGAACCTACGAGCAGTACTTC. Protein: CASYAPGQGTYEQYF.

The V call is TRBV27, the J call TRBJ2-3, with a possible D match to TRBD2 (7 bases). V shed 7 bases and J shed 9 bases, with 14 bases lying between them. The CDR3 sequence is 12 residues long. Germline V gives CDR1 MNHEY, CDR2 SMNVEV (reference sequence). The CDR3 coding sequence is TGTGCCAGCAACTCGGGGGGCGGGACGCAGTATTTT. Amino acids: CASNSGGGTQYF.

This clone was seen once. V and J are TRBV18 and TRBJ2-3; TRBD1 matches at 9 bases. Trimming took 4 bases from V and 5 from J; bases not matched to a gene: 10. Germline assignment: CDR1 KGHSH and CDR2 LQKENI. There are 16 residues in the CDR3. Here the CDR3 reads CASSQTGGANVDTQYF. The CDR3 DNA reads TGTGCCAGCTCACAAACAGGGGGCGCCAATGTAGATACGCAGTATTTT.

CDR3 nucleotides: TGTGCCAGCAGTTTAGGTCCGGTCACTGAAGCTTTCTTT. Translation: CASSLGPVTEAFF. The chain links TRBV27 to TRBJ1-1; D unresolved. The germline gives CDR1 MNHEY, CDR2 SMNVEV (reference sequence). Deletions cut 2 bases from V and 4 bases from J, with 8 bases between. The CDR3 sequence is 13 residues long.

The chain links TRBV5-6 to TRBJ2-2, with D maybe TRBD1 (6 bases). The V gene's germline CDR1 is SGHDT and CDR2 YYEEEE. V was trimmed by 1 base and J by 0 bases, leaving 10 bases between them. This CDR3 has 16 amino acids. CDR3 sequence reads: CASSLIQGANTGELFF. For the CDR3, the DNA is TGTGCCAGCAGCTTGATACAGGGTGCGAACACCGGGGAGCTGTTTTTT.

V is TRBV6-5 and J is TRBJ2-1; TRBD2 matches 15 bases. Unmatched junction bases numbered 9, after V lost 5 bases and J lost 16 bases. The CDR3 contains 14 residues. Germline CDR1 is MNHEY and CDR2 is SVGAGI. The DNA for the CDR3 is TGTGCCAGCAGTCGGACTAGCGGGAGGGCCTCGTTATTCTTC. Protein sequence: CASSRTSGRASLFF.

This chain links TRBV29-1 with TRBJ1-2; D unresolved. Germline lookup yields CDR1 SQVTM and CDR2 ANQGSEA. Between the trimmed V and J ends, which lost 5 bases and 3 bases, there was a span of 16 bases. This CDR3 contains 14 residues. The CDR3 nucleotides read TGCAGCGTTCTCCGGGATTACCCGCACTATGGCTACACCTTC. Amino acid sequence: CSVLRDYPHYGYTF.

V and J are TRBV5-8 and TRBJ1-6; the match to TRBD1 covers 9 bases. Germline-derived CDR1 and CDR2 are SGHTS and YDEGEE. The CDR3 spans 15 residues. J gave up 7 bases and V 2 bases, and 4 bases lay outside the gene matches. The CDR3 sequence is CASSFGGQGNSPLHF. The CDR3, as DNA: TGTGCCAGCAGCTTCGGAGGACAGGGGAATTCACCCCTCCACTTT. The full variable domain, completed using reference TRBV5-8 and TRBJ1-6, is EAGVTQSPTHLIKTRGQQATLRCSPISGHTSVYWYQQALGLGLQFLLWYDEGEERNRGNFPPRFSGRQFPNYSSELNVNALELEDSALYLCASSFGGQGNSPLHFGNGTRLTVT.

The chain joins TRBV28 to TRBJ1-4; 7 positions match TRBD1. This CDR3 is built from 15 residues. Germline loops: CDR1 MDHEN, CDR2 SYDVKM. J lost 3 bases, V lost 7 bases, and 8 bases had no gene match. CDR3 bases: TGTGCCAGCACCTATCGACAGGGCCCTAATGAAAAACTGTTTTTT. It yields the protein CASTYRQGPNEKLFF. The entire variable domain, with the rest obtained from reference TRBV28 and TRBJ1-4, is as follows: DVKVTQSSRYLVKRTGEKVFLECVQDMDHENMFWYRQDPGLGLRLIYFSYDVKMKEKGDIPEGYSVSREKKERFSLILESASTNQTSMYLCASTYRQGPNEKLFFGSGTQLSVL.